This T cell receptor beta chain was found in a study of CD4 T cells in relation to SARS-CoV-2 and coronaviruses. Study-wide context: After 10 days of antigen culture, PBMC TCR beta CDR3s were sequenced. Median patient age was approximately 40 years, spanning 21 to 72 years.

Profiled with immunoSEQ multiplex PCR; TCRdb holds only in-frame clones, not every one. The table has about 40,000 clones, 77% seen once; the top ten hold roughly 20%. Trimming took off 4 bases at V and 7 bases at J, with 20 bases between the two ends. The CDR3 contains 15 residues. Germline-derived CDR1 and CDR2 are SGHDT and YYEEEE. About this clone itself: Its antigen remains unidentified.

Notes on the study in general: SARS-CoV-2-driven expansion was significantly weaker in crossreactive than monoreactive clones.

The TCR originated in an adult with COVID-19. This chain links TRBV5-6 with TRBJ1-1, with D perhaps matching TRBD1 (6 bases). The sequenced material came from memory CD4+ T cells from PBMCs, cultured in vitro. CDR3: CASSRALAGGSEAFF. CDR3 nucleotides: TGTGCCAGCAGCCGCGCACTTGCGGGGGGCAGTGAAGCTTTCTTT.